This T cell receptor (beta chain) was found in a study of cytomegalovirus exposure and HLA in healthy donors. About the research overall: HLA-typed donors were the source of approximately 86 million unique TCRs held in an early data release. The Caucasian-associated ancestry cluster contained roughly four fifths of the approximately 390 genotyped donors.

Germline assignment: CDR1 SGHDT and CDR2 YYEEEE. The CDR3 runs to 13 residues. After removal of 4 bases from V and 7 bases from J, the junction contained 8 bases not matched to a gene. With respect to this clone: Its antigen remains unidentified.

The PCR made use of 60 Vbeta and 13 Jbeta primers. TCRdb's copy holds only in-frame clones and misses some; the assay was immunoSEQ multiplex PCR. The sample lists more than 95,000 clones, roughly 80% occurring once. Study-level results: In a later analysis, common viral pathogens appeared linked to several of the most significant clusters. Most of the TCR beta V segments (in an earlier analysis) were productive either about 87% or about 30% of the time.

The source material was PBMCs. The chain employs TRBV5-6 and TRBJ2-7; TRBD2 agrees at 7 bases. This TCR was sampled from a man aged 25 to 40 in good health and CMV-seropositive. The CDR3 is CASSGGGGREQYF. The CDR3 bases are TGTGCCAGCAGCGGCGGGGGAGGGAGGGAGCAGTACTTC.